This T cell receptor beta chain came from a study of cytomegalovirus exposure and HLA in healthy donors. Whole-study results and caveats: Association of a missense DCLRE1C variant with TCR beta V- and J-gene trimming was reported in a later analysis. Rare TCR sequences dominated, though some public TCRs recurred in many donors.

PCR was performed using 60 Vbeta and 13 Jbeta primers. Sequenced by immunoSEQ multiplex PCR; TCRdb stores in-frame clones only, minus some. The table for this sample gives about 40,000 clones. Note on this clone: Antigen specificity is unknown.

This TCR came from a man in his forties in good health and CMV-seropositive. Input material: PBMCs.

The CDR3, as DNA: TGTGCCAGCAGCTTAAATAGCGGGGGGGTCGATGAGCAGTTCTTC. Its translation is CASSLNSGGVDEQFF. V and J are TRBV11-2 and TRBJ2-1, with TRBD2 matching over 11 bases. The V gene's germline CDR1 is SGHAT and CDR2 FQNNGV. The CDR3 contains 15 residues. J lost 8 bases, V lost 2 bases, and 5 bases had no gene match.